Presented here are 19 T cell receptor beta chains from one specimen sequenced in a study of shared clonotypes between healthy human individuals (dated by TCRdb to the early 2020s). Library construction relied on the immunoSEQ multiplex PCR assay. TCRdb holds this immuneACCESS table with in-frame rearrangements only. Some clones are missing; in checked studies, unresolved V genes explain under half, and the rest has no known cause. This sample gives about 340,000 clones in total; around 79% of them show up just once. The ten most abundant clones make up 10% of the sample. Sequencing was performed on memory CD4+ T cells sorted from blood. Read against the paper, the sample's cell subset or site label means: CD45RA-negative fraction. These receptor sequences come from a man between 25 and 39 years old in good health.

This rearrangement joins TRBV2 to TRBJ1-5; D possibly corresponds to TRBD1 (6 bases). V was cut by 8 bases and J by 5 bases, with 19 bases left in between. Germline-derived CDR1 and CDR2 are SNHLY and FYNNEI. CDR3 length equals 15 residues. Here the CDR3 reads CASRGAPLEYQPQHF. As DNA, the CDR3 is TGTGCCAGCCGGGGGGCGCCCCTGGAATATCAGCCCCAGCATTTT.

There are many counts of this clone. The V call is TRBV4-1, the J call TRBJ2-7; D unclear. The CDR3 is made up of 15 amino acids. Germline V gene data show CDR1 as MGHRA and CDR2 as YSYEKL. V was shortened by 0 bases and J by 3 bases, with 12 bases between the two germline ends. The DNA of the CDR3 is TGCGCCAGCAGCCAAGATCAGTACAATTACTACGAGCAGTACTTC. Protein: CASSQDQYNYYEQYF.

The chain combines TRBV4-1 with TRBJ1-2; D remains unclear. Trimming took 7 bases from V and 3 from J, leaving 12 bases between them. Germline V gene sequence: CDR1 MGHRA, CDR2 YSYEKL. The CDR3 is 13 amino acids. CDR3 protein: CASTNRRHYGYTF. The CDR3 nucleotides are TGCGCCAGCACGAATAGGAGACACTATGGCTACACCTTC.

The chain couples TRBV7-3 to TRBJ2-2, with a possible D match to TRBD2 (5 bases). With 5 bases removed from V and 5 bases from J, the gap between germline ends came to 12 bases. This CDR3 is 14 amino acids long. Germline CDR1 SGHTA, CDR2 FQGTGA. The CDR3 region is CASSLAFRTGELFF. The CDR3 DNA sequence: TGTGCCAGCAGCCTAGCCTTTAGGACCGGGGAGCTGTTTTTT.

This clone is a singleton in its sample. The rearrangement joins TRBV19 to TRBJ1-5; D possibly corresponds to TRBD1 (5 bases). The CDR3 is 16 residues long. CDR1 is LNHDA and CDR2 is SQIVND in the germline V gene (reference sequence). V was pared by 7 bases and J by 0 bases, with 16 bases between. The CDR3 nucleotides are TGTGCCAGTACCGGATTTGGGGGTAATAGCAATCAGCCCCAGCATTTT. Translated: CASTGFGGNSNQPQHF.

This clone has more than one count but fewer than ten. The chain employs TRBV2 and TRBJ2-3; D could derive from TRBD1 or TRBD2 (6 bases each). This CDR3 is 12 amino acids long. Trimming pared 8 bases from V and 3 bases from J, leaving 9 bases between. CDR1 and CDR2 (germline): SNHLY, FYNNEI. DNA of the CDR3: TGTGCCAGCGGGGGGCAGACAGATACGCAGTATTTT. It is translated as CASGGQTDTQYF. The full variable domain, in which reference TRBV2 and TRBJ2-3 provide the parts outside the CDR3, is EPEVTQTPSHQVTQMGQEVILRCVPISNHLYFYWYRQILGQKVEFLVSFYNNEISEKSEIFDDQFSVERPDGSNFTLKIRSTKLEDSAMYFCASGGQTDTQYFGPGTRLTVL.

This clone turned up a few times. The genes are TRBV18 and TRBJ1-1; 8 bases line up with TRBD1. This CDR3 is built from 15 residues. CDR1 KGHSH and CDR2 LQKENI come from the germline V gene. V was pared by 1 base and J by 4 bases, with 5 bases of the junction left unmatched. The chain's CDR3 is CASSPLRGQGTEAFF. The CDR3, as DNA: TGTGCCAGCTCACCACTCAGAGGACAGGGCACTGAAGCTTTCTTT.

J is TRBJ1-6 and V is TRBV6-6; D gene unclear. This CDR3 is 12 amino acids long. The V and J ends lost 5 bases and 8 bases respectively, with 7 bases between them. From germline, CDR1 is MNHNY and CDR2 SVGAGI (reference sequence). CDR3 bases: TGTGCCAGCAGTCCCTCTTATTCACCCCTCCACTTT. This codes for CASSPSYSPLHF.

This clone was counted a single time. V is TRBV30 and J is TRBJ2-2; a possible D gene is TRBD1 (6 bases). Germline V gene data show CDR1 as GTSNPN and CDR2 as SVGIG (reference sequence). This CDR3 is 15 amino acids long. Trimming removed 3 bases at V and 1 base at J, with 12 bases between. Here the CDR3 reads CAWSPVGGNTGELFF. CDR3 DNA: TGTGCCTGGAGCCCTGTAGGGGGGAACACCGGGGAGCTGTTTTTT.

The chain carries TRBV19 and TRBJ2-1; 8 bases are a match to TRBD2. This CDR3 region has 13 residues. Germline CDR1 is LNHDA and CDR2 is SQIVND (reference sequence). Trimming cost V 6 bases and J 6 bases; bases outside gene matches: 4. CDR3 DNA: TGTGCCAGTAGCGGACTAGCTTTCAATGAGCAGTTCTTC. Translation gives CASSGLAFNEQFF.

This clone was recorded a few times. The chain couples TRBV5-1 to TRBJ2-7, with 10 bases matching TRBD2. Unmatched junction bases numbered 5, after V lost 0 bases and J lost 5 bases. This CDR3 is 15 amino acids long. Germline V gives CDR1 SGHRS, CDR2 YFSETQ. The CDR3 loop is CASSLAVAGGHEQYF. CDR3 coding DNA: TGCGCCAGCAGCTTGGCGGTAGCGGGAGGACACGAGCAGTACTTC.

J is TRBJ2-2 and V is TRBV6-4; D not resolved. This CDR3 is 14 amino acids long. V was pared by 4 bases and J by 0 bases, with 6 bases between. Germline CDR1 reads MRHNA; CDR2 reads SNTAGT. The CDR3 loop is CASSVTANTGELFF. CDR3 coding DNA: TGTGCCAGCAGTGTTACAGCGAACACCGGGGAGCTGTTTTTT.

Concerning this clone: A read error is likely here: a far larger clone is one base away. The V and J genes are TRBV6-6 and TRBJ2-3; D gene uncertain. CDR1 is MNHNY and CDR2 is SVGAGI in the germline V gene (reference sequence). There are 11 residues in the CDR3. The ends were cut back, 5 bases at V and 2 bases at J, with 2 bases in the middle. The CDR3 nucleotides are TGTGCCAGCAGTCCCACAGATACGCAGTATTTT. Amino acids: CASSPTDTQYF.

This chain joins TRBV7-7 and TRBJ2-1, with 8 bases identical to TRBD2. The germline CDR1 and CDR2 sequences are SSHAT and FNYEAQ (reference sequence). V was pared by 1 base and J by 3 bases, with 11 bases of the junction left unmatched. The CDR3 contains 18 residues. The CDR3 coding sequence is TGTGCCAGCAGCTTAGAATTCCCCCCTAGCGGGCTCTACAATGAGCAGTTCTTC. Its translation is CASSLEFPPSGLYNEQFF.

J is TRBJ2-3 and V is TRBV5-4; D not certain. The germline V gene encodes CDR1 SGHNT and CDR2 YYREEE (reference sequence). Between the trimmed V and J ends, which lost 0 bases and 3 bases, there was a span of 11 bases. The CDR3 consists of 15 residues. CDR3 amino acids: CASSLEVERTDTQYF. The CDR3 DNA reads TGTGCCAGCAGCTTGGAAGTCGAGAGAACAGATACGCAGTATTTT. Looking up the rest from reference TRBV5-4 and TRBJ2-3 gives the full variable domain: ETGVTQSPTHLIKTRGQQVTLRCSSQSGHNTVSWYQQALGQGPQFIFQYYREEENGRGNFPPRFSGLQFPNYSSELNVNALELDDSALYLCASSLEVERTDTQYFGPGTRLTVL.

The chain recombines TRBV7-2 with TRBJ2-1; 12 bases fit TRBD2. J gave up 10 bases and V 5 bases, and 6 bases lay outside the gene matches. This CDR3 is built from 14 residues. Germline lookup yields CDR1 SGHTA and CDR2 FQGNSA. The CDR3 DNA reads as TGTGCCAGCAGCCGTGACGGACTAGCGGGAGAGCAGTTCTTC. It translates to CASSRDGLAGEQFF.

Turning to this clone: Distinct nucleotide sequences in the sample also encode this CDR3. V is TRBV18 and J is TRBJ1-1; no firm D call. Germline loops: CDR1 KGHSH, CDR2 LQKENI. V lost 6 bases and J 2 bases, leaving 10 bases between the germline ends. This CDR3 contains 13 residues. CDR3 protein: CASSPDLNTEAFF. CDR3 DNA: TGTGCCAGCTCTCCCGATCTAAACACTGAAGCTTTCTTT.

V is TRBV28 and J is TRBJ2-5; a possible D gene is TRBD1 (6 bases). The CDR3 has 12 amino acids. Germline CDR1 MDHEN, CDR2 SYDVKM. Trimming shortened V by 8 bases and J by 2 bases, and 9 bases separated the two germline ends. The CDR3 nucleotides are TGTGCCAGCGGGGACAAGCAAGAGACCCAGTACTTC. This sequence encodes CASGDKQETQYF.

This clone was recorded a few times. A much larger clone lies one base from this, so it may be a read error. The gene calls are TRBV25-1 and TRBJ2-7; D unresolved. Deletions cut 3 bases from V and 3 bases from J, with 0 bases between. The CDR3 sequence is 10 residues long. The germline CDR1 and CDR2 sequences are MGHDK and SYGVNS. The DNA of the CDR3 is TGTGCCAGCAGTGACTACGAGCAGTACTTC. Translating it yields CASSDYEQYF.